The entry below describes one T cell receptor beta chain. This specimen comes from a study of shared T cell receptors in the human thymus. The protocol was immunoSEQ multiplex PCR, while the TCRdb copy is restricted to in-frame clones and leaves out a portion. Among about 380,000 clones, about 95% were seen once, and the ten largest hold around 0.019%. Germline V gives CDR1 SEHNR, CDR2 FQNEAQ (reference sequence). J was trimmed by 4 bases and V by 5 bases; bases with no gene match: 10. This CDR3 spans 16 amino acids. The source is a human donor. The sequencing sample was made of thymocytes. This rearrangement joins TRBV7-9 to TRBJ1-4; 7 bases fit TRBD1. This CDR3 reads CASSLETGLSNEKLFF. CDR3 nucleotides: TGTGCCAGCAGCCTCGAGACAGGGCTTAGTAATGAAAAACTGTTTTTT.